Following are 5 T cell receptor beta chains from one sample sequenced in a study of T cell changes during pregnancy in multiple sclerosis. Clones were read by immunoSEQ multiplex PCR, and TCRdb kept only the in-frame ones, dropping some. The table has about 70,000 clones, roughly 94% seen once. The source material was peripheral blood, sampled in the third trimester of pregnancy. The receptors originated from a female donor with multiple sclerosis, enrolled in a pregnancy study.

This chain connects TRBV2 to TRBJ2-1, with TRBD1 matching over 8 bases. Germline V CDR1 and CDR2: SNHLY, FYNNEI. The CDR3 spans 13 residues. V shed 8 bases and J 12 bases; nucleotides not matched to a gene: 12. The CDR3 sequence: CASLGQASQGQFF. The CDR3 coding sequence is TGTGCCAGCCTGGGACAGGCTAGCCAGGGGCAGTTCTTC.

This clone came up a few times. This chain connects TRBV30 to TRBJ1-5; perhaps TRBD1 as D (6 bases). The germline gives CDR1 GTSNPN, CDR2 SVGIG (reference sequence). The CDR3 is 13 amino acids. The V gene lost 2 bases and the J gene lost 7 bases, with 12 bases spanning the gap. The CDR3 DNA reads TGTGCCTGGAGTACAGGGCGCGGGCAGCCCCAGCATTTT. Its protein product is CAWSTGRGQPQHF.

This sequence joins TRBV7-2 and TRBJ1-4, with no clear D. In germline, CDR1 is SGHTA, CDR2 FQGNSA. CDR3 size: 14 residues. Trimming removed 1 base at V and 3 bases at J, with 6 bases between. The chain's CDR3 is CASSLESANEKLFF. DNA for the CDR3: TGTGCCAGCAGCTTAGAGTCAGCTAATGAAAAACTGTTTTTT.

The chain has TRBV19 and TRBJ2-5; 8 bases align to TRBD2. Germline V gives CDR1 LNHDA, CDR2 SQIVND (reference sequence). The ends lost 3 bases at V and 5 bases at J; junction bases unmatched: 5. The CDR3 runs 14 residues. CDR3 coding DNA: TGTGCCAGTAGTATCGGGGGGGCCGGGGAGACCCAGTACTTC. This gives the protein CASSIGGAGETQYF.

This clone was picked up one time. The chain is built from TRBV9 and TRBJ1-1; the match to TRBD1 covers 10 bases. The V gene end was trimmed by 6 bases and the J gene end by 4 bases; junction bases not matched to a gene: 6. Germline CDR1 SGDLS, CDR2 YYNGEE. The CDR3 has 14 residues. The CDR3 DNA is TGTGCCAGCAATGCGGGACAGGGGTCCACTGAAGCTTTCTTT. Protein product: CASNAGQGSTEAFF.